What follows is one T cell receptor beta chain and its context. The data were taken from a study of blood T cell repertoires in COVID-19. Turning to the study itself: Sites in the United States, Italy and Spain provided acute and convalescent COVID-19 samples. T cells, B-cell-depleted T cells, or PBMCs supplied cDNA or gDNA.

Source study methods: From reference gene primer amplification, estimates of nucleated cell counts were derived. Using immunoSEQ multiplex PCR, the repertoire was profiled, and TCRdb retains in-frame clones only, with some absent. V and J calls and clone size come straight from that table; D and trimming were deduced from the DNA. The top ten clones hold about 10% of a sample with under 150,000 clones, around 78% of them seen once. The sample was peripheral blood. The receptor's source is a human donor in a cohort sampled during active COVID-19.

The CDR3 nucleotides read TGCGCCAGCAGCCAAGATGCGGGGACAGGTGGTCCTGGAAACACCATATATTTT. Its translation is CASSQDAGTGGPGNTIYF. The gene calls are TRBV4-1 and TRBJ1-3, with 8 bases matching TRBD1. The CDR3 is 18 amino acids. Germline V lookup: CDR1 MGHRA, CDR2 YSYEKL. The trim removed 0 bases at V and 2 bases at J, leaving 9 bases unmatched.